A single sample is the source of the 12 T cell receptor beta chains below, sequenced in a study of blood T cell repertoires in COVID-19. TCRdb keeps only in-frame clones here, not all; method: immunoSEQ multiplex PCR. The table records roughly 63,000 clones, around nine tenths of them present only once. Material: peripheral blood. These receptor sequences come from a woman in her 50s with active or convalescent COVID-19.

The rearrangement links TRBV5-8 to TRBJ1-5; D is unclear. The CDR3 totals 16 residues. Germline V gives CDR1 SGHTS, CDR2 YDEGEE. V was cut by 0 bases and J by 0 bases, with 10 bases left in between. The CDR3 bases are TGTGCCAGCAGCTTGGGTACTCCGTATAGCAATCAGCCCCAGCATTTT. Translation gives CASSLGTPYSNQPQHF.

The chain recombines TRBV28 with TRBJ2-5, with a weak D call TRBD2 (6 bases). The CDR3 covers 15 residues. Germline lookup yields CDR1 MDHEN and CDR2 SYDVKM. V gave up 5 bases and J gave up 4 bases, with 17 bases separating them. The CDR3 DNA sequence: TGTGCCAGCAGTCGCAGAGGAGGGGTATTAGAGACCCAGTACTTC. Residues: CASSRRGGVLETQYF.

This clone was observed a single time. The chain uses TRBV5-1 and TRBJ2-7; weak D call: TRBD1 (5 bases). Germline CDR1 SGHRS, CDR2 YFSETQ. V was trimmed by 0 bases and J by 6 bases, leaving 10 bases between them. This CDR3 comprises 13 residues. CDR3 region: CASSLASRAEQYF. CDR3 sequence (DNA): TGCGCCAGCAGCTTGGCCAGCAGGGCCGAGCAGTACTTC.

CDR3 in DNA: TGTGCCATCAGTGGGGGACAGGTCGATCTTGAAGCTTTCTTT. Translation gives CAISGGQVDLEAFF. The V gene is TRBV10-3, the J gene TRBJ1-1; TRBD1 matches 8 bases. The CDR3 is made up of 14 amino acids. Germline CDR1 reads ENHRY; CDR2 reads SYGVKD. Trimming took 4 bases from V and 7 from J; bases not matched to a gene: 8.

V usage is TRBV30 and J usage is TRBJ2-3; 10 positions agree with TRBD2. The CDR3 is made up of 14 amino acids. The V gene end was trimmed by 4 bases and the J gene end by 4 bases; junction bases not matched to a gene: 5. The germline V gene encodes CDR1 GTSNPN and CDR2 SVGIG (reference sequence). The DNA of the CDR3 is TGTGCCTGGACCATAGGACTAGCGGCAGATACGCAGTATTTT. Translation: CAWTIGLAADTQYF.

The V and J genes are TRBV18 and TRBJ2-1; D call uncertain. The CDR3 loop spans 12 amino acids. Trimming left V 4 bases short and J 5 bases short, with 6 bases between. Germline loops: CDR1 KGHSH, CDR2 LQKENI. In DNA form, the CDR3 reads TGTGCCAGCTCACGAGAAAACAATGAGCAGTTCTTC. Translated, it gives CASSRENNEQFF. The complete variable domain, with remaining parts taken from reference TRBV18 and TRBJ2-1, reads NAGVMQNPRHLVRRRGQEARLRCSPMKGHSHVYWYRQLPEEGLKFMVYLQKENIIDESGMPKERFSAEFPKEGPSILRIQQVVRGDSAAYFCASSRENNEQFFGPGTRLTVL.

The chain joins TRBV5-1 to TRBJ1-1; D is unresolved. CDR3 length equals 14 residues. Germline V gives CDR1 SGHRS, CDR2 YFSETQ. The ends were cut back, 2 bases at V and 5 bases at J, with 13 bases in the middle. CDR3 coding DNA: TGCGCCAGCAGCTTTACGGGAGATAAAACTGAAGCTTTCTTT. This sequence encodes CASSFTGDKTEAFF.

The chain links TRBV4-2 to TRBJ2-7; 12 nucleotides match TRBD2. Germline trimming cut 4 bases from V and 3 bases from J; bases unmatched to any gene: 16. The CDR3 has 19 amino acids. CDR1 LGHNA and CDR2 YNFKEQ come from the germline V gene. The CDR3 DNA reads TGTGCCAGCAGCCGCCTACTAGCGGGAGGTACCGGACGTAACTACGAGCAGTACTTC. It translates to CASSRLLAGGTGRNYEQYF.

The CDR3 DNA reads as TGCAGTGCTAGTCTACGCGGGAGCTCCTACGAGCAGTACTTC. This encodes CSASLRGSSYEQYF. The V call is TRBV20-1, the J call TRBJ2-7, with 7 bases aligning to TRBD2. Trimming removed 3 bases from V and 0 bases from J; junction bases left unmatched: 5. Per germline, CDR1 DFQATT and CDR2 SNEGSKA (reference sequence). CDR3 length: 14 residues.

Only one count was recorded for this clone. The chain employs TRBV29-1 and TRBJ2-3; 7 nucleotides agree with TRBD1. The length of the CDR3 is 16 residues. Germline values: CDR1 SQVTM, CDR2 ANQGSEA. J lost 0 bases, V lost 0 bases, and 6 bases had no gene match. This CDR3 reads CSVEDPDRTSTDTQYF. CDR3 in DNA: TGCAGCGTTGAAGATCCGGACAGGACTAGCACAGATACGCAGTATTTT.

The chain joins TRBV28 to TRBJ2-7; possibly TRBD1 for D (5 bases). The V gene's germline CDR1 is MDHEN and CDR2 SYDVKM. Deletions cut 2 bases from V and 1 base from J, with 15 bases between. The length of the CDR3 is 16 residues. CDR3 sequence: CASSLIWTSISYEQYF. CDR3 DNA: TGTGCCAGCAGTTTAATCTGGACATCTATTTCCTACGAGCAGTACTTC.

V and J are TRBV3-1 (or the pseudogene TRBV3-2) and TRBJ1-6, with 7 bases that match TRBD1. Trimming removed 3 bases from V and 5 bases from J; junction bases left unmatched: 1. CDR3 length: 14 residues. CDR1 and CDR2 from the germline V gene are LGHDT and YNNKEL (reference sequence). CDR3 in amino acids: CASSHRGDNSPLHF. CDR3 in DNA: TGTGCCAGCAGCCACAGGGGGGATAATTCACCCCTCCACTTT.